The TCR beta chain under discussion was sequenced for a study of cytomegalovirus exposure and HLA in healthy donors. General study results and limits: In the 120 or so validation repertoires, about 94% of cluster scores exceeded 0, per a later analysis. Rarity held for most TCR sequences, but there were some public TCRs that occurred in many donors. Specificity for CMV antigens was confirmed in vitro for a few of the CMV-associated chains.

Some clones are missing from TCRdb's copy, which holds only in-frame ones; the method was immunoSEQ multiplex PCR. The sample comprises 55,000 to 70,000 clones, 85% to 95% of which are singletons, and 2% to 2.5% rests with the top ten. The germline V gene encodes CDR1 MGHRA and CDR2 YSYEKL. V lost 0 bases, J lost 5 bases, and 11 bases lay in between. The CDR3 sequence is 14 residues long. With regard to this clone: Its target is not known.

The sequence came from a man younger than 35 in good health and CMV-seronegative. The chain employs TRBV4-1 and TRBJ2-7; D call uncertain. The sample was PBMCs. The CDR3 spells CASSQDPMSHEQYF. The CDR3 region has the DNA TGCGCCAGCAGCCAAGATCCTATGAGTCACGAGCAGTACTTC.